These 30 T cell receptor beta chains originate from one sample sequenced in a study of blood T cell repertoires in COVID-19. Assay used: immunoSEQ multiplex PCR; TCRdb lists only in-frame clones, some missing. The sample lists more than 95,000 clones, around nine tenths occurring once. Sequencing used peripheral blood. The receptors stem from a woman older than 75 with acute or convalescent COVID-19.

This chain joins TRBV19 and TRBJ2-5; TRBD1 aligns across 7 bases. Germline values: CDR1 LNHDA, CDR2 SQIVND (reference sequence). CDR3 size: 15 residues. V was pared by 7 bases and J by 3 bases, with 11 bases of the junction left unmatched. The CDR3 DNA sequence: TGTGCCAGTACTTCGACAGGGAATTTAGAAGAGACCCAGTACTTC. Protein: CASTSTGNLEETQYF. Supplemented by reference TRBV19 and TRBJ2-5, the full variable domain reads DGGITQSPKYLFRKEGQNVTLSCEQNLNHDAMYWYRQDPGQGLRLIYYSQIVNDFQKGDIAEGYSVSREKKESFPLTVTSAQKNPTAFYLCASTSTGNLEETQYFGPGTRLLVL.

The chain joins TRBV19 to TRBJ1-2; no definite D call. This CDR3 spans 15 amino acids. Trimming removed 3 bases from V and 6 bases from J, with 17 bases in between. The germline CDR1 and CDR2 sequences are LNHDA and SQIVND (reference sequence). The CDR3 is CASSITSGVGNGYTF. The CDR3 region has the DNA TGTGCCAGTAGTATTACGTCCGGGGTTGGAAATGGCTACACCTTC.

The chain carries TRBV5-3 and TRBJ2-5; D gene unclear. TRBV5-3 is an ORF for which the function is uncertain. Between the trimmed V and J ends, which lost 5 bases and 5 bases, there was a span of 7 bases. This CDR3 contains 11 residues. Here the CDR3 DNA reads TGTGCCAGAAGACTGAGCGAGACCCAGTACTTC. Residues: CARRLSETQYF.

This sequence joins TRBV28 and TRBJ2-1; 11 positions match TRBD2. CDR3 length: 14 residues. The V segment lost 7 bases and the J segment 3 bases; nucleotides outside the gene matches: 2. CDR1 and CDR2 (germline): MDHEN, SYDVKM. CDR3 in DNA: TGTGCCAGCAAGGGACTAGCGGACTACAATGAGCAGTTCTTC. Amino acid sequence: CASKGLADYNEQFF.

The chain has TRBV4-2 and TRBJ2-5, with 7 bases lining up with TRBD2. J was trimmed by 5 bases and V by 4 bases; bases with no gene match: 7. Looked up from germline, CDR1 is LGHNA and CDR2 is YNFKEQ. This CDR3 has 14 amino acids. CDR3 sequence: CASSPERGRETQYF. CDR3 nucleotides: TGTGCCAGCAGCCCCGAGCGGGGTCGGGAGACCCAGTACTTC.

The chain couples TRBV19 to TRBJ1-2; D call uncertain. The V and J ends lost 4 bases and 0 bases respectively, with 12 bases between them. Germline values: CDR1 LNHDA, CDR2 SQIVND (reference sequence). This CDR3 contains 15 residues. The chain's CDR3 is CASSSPVVANYGYTF. The CDR3, as DNA: TGTGCCAGTAGTAGTCCCGTCGTAGCTAACTATGGCTACACCTTC. Drawing the rest from reference TRBV19 and TRBJ1-2, the complete variable domain is DGGITQSPKYLFRKEGQNVTLSCEQNLNHDAMYWYRQDPGQGLRLIYYSQIVNDFQKGDIAEGYSVSREKKESFPLTVTSAQKNPTAFYLCASSSPVVANYGYTFGSGTRLTVV.

This chain links TRBV19 with TRBJ2-2; a weak D match, TRBD2 (6 bases). Germline V lookup: CDR1 LNHDA, CDR2 SQIVND (reference sequence). The CDR3 spans 14 residues. V gave up 5 bases and J gave up 4 bases, with 11 bases separating them. As DNA, the CDR3 is TGTGCCAGTAGTGCCCGGGGAGGCACCGGGGAGCTGTTTTTT. This codes for CASSARGGTGELFF.

V is TRBV18 and J is TRBJ1-2; D not resolved. Trimming removed 0 bases from V and 4 bases from J, with 9 bases in between. The CDR3 totals 14 residues. In germline, CDR1 is KGHSH, CDR2 LQKENI. This CDR3 reads CASSPPGSGYGYTF. For the CDR3, the DNA is TGTGCCAGCTCACCACCGGGGAGCGGCTATGGCTACACCTTC.

The chain links TRBV4-1 to TRBJ2-3; 9 bases match TRBD2. Unmatched junction bases numbered 14, after V lost 4 bases and J lost 3 bases. The CDR3 consists of 18 residues. The V gene's germline CDR1 is MGHRA and CDR2 YSYEKL. The CDR3 DNA sequence: TGCGCCAGCAGCCCATTAAACGGGCTAGCGGGAAGGACAGATACGCAGTATTTT. Its protein is CASSPLNGLAGRTDTQYF.

V gene TRBV19 combines with J gene TRBJ2-7; weak D call: TRBD1 (6 bases). CDR1 and CDR2 from the germline V gene are LNHDA and SQIVND (reference sequence). V shed 5 bases and J shed 3 bases, with 14 bases lying between them. This CDR3 contains 14 residues. The DNA for the CDR3 is TGTGCCAGTAGTGTAGGACAGTCAAACTACGAGCAGTACTTC. Encoded protein: CASSVGQSNYEQYF.

The chain combines TRBV6-5 with TRBJ2-5; 9 bases fit TRBD1. Germline CDR1 MNHEY, CDR2 SVGAGI. The trim removed 6 bases at V and 2 bases at J, leaving 7 bases unmatched. The CDR3 extends over 15 amino acids. The CDR3, as DNA: TGTGCCAGCAGGGACAGGGGTCACCTACAAGAGACCCAGTACTTC. Protein sequence: CASRDRGHLQETQYF.

The gene calls are TRBV13 and TRBJ1-3; D is ambiguous. The germline gives CDR1 PRHDT, CDR2 FYEKMQ (reference sequence). Trimming stripped 5 bases from V and 2 bases from J, with 10 bases between. The CDR3 has 14 residues. CDR3 residues: CASSRKEPGNTIYF. CDR3 DNA: TGTGCCAGCAGCCGAAAGGAGCCTGGAAACACCATATATTTT.

The J gene is TRBJ2-2, the V gene TRBV27, with a weak D call TRBD2 (6 bases). V was trimmed by 4 bases and J by 1 base, leaving 13 bases between them. The germline CDR1 and CDR2 sequences are MNHEY and SMNVEV (reference sequence). This CDR3 contains 16 residues. CDR3 sequence reads: CASSSPGLLNTGELFF. CDR3 DNA: TGTGCCAGCAGTTCCCCGGGACTTCTGAACACCGGGGAGCTGTTTTTT.

This clone was observed once. The gene calls are TRBV6-1 and TRBJ1-6, with TRBD1 matching 8 bases. The CDR3 loop spans 19 amino acids. Germline values: CDR1 MNHNS, CDR2 SASEGT. The V segment lost 4 bases and the J segment 5 bases; nucleotides outside the gene matches: 16. The CDR3 DNA reads TGTGCCAGCAGTGCCCGGACAGGGTGGATGAGATTAGATAATTCACCCCTCCACTTT. Amino acids: CASSARTGWMRLDNSPLHF.

The chain recombines TRBV19 with TRBJ2-1; 15 bases agree with TRBD2. The CDR3 is 19 amino acids. From germline, CDR1 is LNHDA and CDR2 SQIVND (reference sequence). V trimming: 3 bases; J trimming: 0 bases; junction bases outside the gene matches: 6. The CDR3 protein is CASSMGLAGGRSSYNEQFF. CDR3 sequence (DNA): TGTGCCAGTAGTATGGGACTAGCGGGAGGAAGGAGCTCCTACAATGAGCAGTTCTTC.

This clone came up once. This chain links TRBV9 with TRBJ1-3, with D maybe TRBD1 (6 bases). The ends were cut back, 4 bases at V and 0 bases at J, with 11 bases in the middle. CDR1 and CDR2 (germline): SGDLS, YYNGEE. The CDR3 consists of 15 residues. Written as DNA, the CDR3 is TGTGCCAGCAGCAACGGACAGACCTCTGGAAACACCATATATTTT. Translated: CASSNGQTSGNTIYF. Complete variable domain (other parts from reference TRBV9 and TRBJ1-3): DSGVTQTPKHLITATGQRVTLRCSPRSGDLSVYWYQQSLDQGLQFLIQYYNGEERAKGNILERFSAQQFPDLHSELNLSSLELGDSALYFCASSNGQTSGNTIYFGEGSWLTVV.

This clone was recorded at least ten times. This chain links TRBV6-5 with TRBJ2-1, with D unresolved. This CDR3 is 11 amino acids long. Germline V lookup: CDR1 MNHEY, CDR2 SVGAGI. V lost 2 bases to trimming and J lost 10 bases, with 6 bases between them. This CDR3 is CASSYGKEQFF. CDR3 DNA: TGTGCCAGCAGTTACGGCAAGGAGCAGTTCTTC.

This sequence joins TRBV6-5 and TRBJ1-2; TRBD1 is a possible D gene (5 bases). There are 13 residues in the CDR3. With 6 bases removed from V and 2 bases from J, the gap between germline ends came to 10 bases. The germline V gene encodes CDR1 MNHEY and CDR2 SVGAGI. The CDR3 loop is CASRMTANYGYTF. CDR3 DNA sequence: TGTGCCAGCAGAATGACAGCAAACTATGGCTACACCTTC.

The J gene is TRBJ1-1, the V gene TRBV7-3, with 11 bases that match TRBD1. This CDR3 region has 14 residues. Germline V gene data show CDR1 as SGHTA and CDR2 as FQGTGA. The V and J ends lost 5 bases and 5 bases, in that order; junction bases with no gene match: 4. In DNA form, the CDR3 reads TGTGCCAGCAGCGGACAGGGGGCGGGGACTGAAGCTTTCTTT. It codes for CASSGQGAGTEAFF.

Written as DNA, the CDR3 is TGTGCCAGCAGCTTGGACGGGAGGGACACCGGGGAGCTGTTTTTT. Protein sequence: CASSLDGRDTGELFF. The rearrangement uses TRBV7-9 and TRBJ2-2, with TRBD2 identical over 8 bases. V was pared by 3 bases and J by 3 bases, with 3 bases of the junction left unmatched. The CDR3 spans 15 residues. CDR1 is SEHNR, CDR2 FQNEAQ, per germline (reference sequence).

The genes are TRBV9 and TRBJ2-1, with TRBD2 matching over 7 bases. The CDR3 totals 15 residues. Trimming at V came to 4 bases and at J to 2 bases, leaving 6 bases not matched to a gene. The germline CDR1 and CDR2 sequences are SGDLS and YYNGEE. The CDR3 here is CASSPSGEAYNEQFF. In nucleotides, the CDR3 is TGTGCCAGCAGCCCGAGCGGGGAGGCCTACAATGAGCAGTTCTTC.

J is TRBJ2-3 and V is TRBV7-3; TRBD2 aligns across 12 bases. The V and J ends lost 4 bases and 2 bases, in that order; junction bases with no gene match: 10. The V gene's germline CDR1 is SGHTA and CDR2 FQGTGA. The CDR3 spans 18 residues. CDR3 protein: CASSSPSGGALDTDTQYF. The CDR3 nucleotides are TGTGCCAGCAGCTCCCCTAGCGGGGGGGCTTTGGACACAGATACGCAGTATTTT.

This chain connects TRBV6-5 to TRBJ2-7; TRBD2 agrees at 12 bases. This CDR3 is built from 16 residues. The germline CDR1 and CDR2 sequences are MNHEY and SVGAGI. Unmatched junction bases numbered 10, after V lost 4 bases and J lost 6 bases. The DNA of the CDR3 is TGTGCCAGCAGTTCTTCCCCTAGCGGGAGGGCCCTCGAGCAGTACTTC. As protein: CASSSSPSGRALEQYF.

The CDR3 spells CAISGPVGGKETQYF. CDR3 coding DNA: TGTGCCATCAGTGGACCTGTGGGGGGGAAGGAGACCCAGTACTTC. The chain has TRBV10-3 and TRBJ2-5; 7 nucleotides agree with TRBD2. This CDR3 has 15 amino acids. The germline gives CDR1 ENHRY, CDR2 SYGVKD. V shed 4 bases and J 5 bases; nucleotides not matched to a gene: 10.

The chain carries TRBV19 and TRBJ1-5; D not certain. Germline V gene sequence: CDR1 LNHDA, CDR2 SQIVND (reference sequence). CDR3 size: 13 residues. Trimming took 5 bases from V and 5 from J, leaving 10 bases between them. CDR3 DNA: TGTGCCAGTAGTCCGTACACAGATCAGCCCCAGCATTTT. Its protein is CASSPYTDQPQHF.

The V gene is TRBV9, the J gene TRBJ1-3; no reliable D call. V was shortened by 1 base and J by 4 bases, with 18 bases between the two germline ends. This CDR3 comprises 17 residues. Germline V gene data show CDR1 as SGDLS and CDR2 as YYNGEE. The CDR3 DNA sequence: TGTGCCAGCAGCGTAACCCATTCGCCGGGGATGGGAAACACCATATATTTT. Its protein product is CASSVTHSPGMGNTIYF.

About this clone itself: One end of the junction does not line up with germline, which may come from a read error. V is TRBV7-7 and J is TRBJ2-5, with 11 bases matching TRBD2. This CDR3 has 14 residues. In germline, CDR1 is SSHAT, CDR2 FNYEAQ (reference sequence). The CDR3 loop reads CASSPGLAGETQYF. The CDR3 DNA is TGTGCTAGCAGCCCAGGACTAGCGGGAGAGACCCAGTACTTC.

The rearrangement uses TRBV10-2 and TRBJ2-1; possibly TRBD2 for D (6 bases). Per germline, CDR1 WSHSY and CDR2 SAAADI. The CDR3 sequence is 15 residues long. Trimming took 4 bases from V and 4 from J, leaving 14 bases between them. In DNA, the CDR3 is TGCGCCAGCAGTGTTATATCGGGAGTGTACAATGAGCAGTTCTTC. This codes for CASSVISGVYNEQFF.

This rearrangement joins TRBV11-2 to TRBJ1-3, with a weak D call TRBD1 (6 bases). Trimming shortened V by 5 bases and J by 9 bases, and 20 bases separated the two germline ends. The germline gives CDR1 SGHAT, CDR2 FQNNGV. This CDR3 is built from 15 residues. The CDR3 coding sequence is TGTGCCAGCAGCGCGAACTTCGGGGGGGCCAGCACCATATATTTT. Translating gives CASSANFGGASTIYF.

The chain recombines TRBV3-1 (or the pseudogene TRBV3-2) with TRBJ2-3; 9 nucleotides agree with TRBD2. V was clipped by 1 base and J by 5 bases; unmatched bases: 10. The CDR3 loop spans 17 amino acids. Germline V lookup: CDR1 LGHDT, CDR2 YNNKEL (reference sequence). The CDR3 coding sequence is TGTGCCAGCAGCCAAGGACGGGCGGGGGGGCGGAGAGATACGCAGTATTTT. Encoded protein: CASSQGRAGGRRDTQYF.